The clone carrying this T cell receptor beta chain turned up a few times. The entry originates in a study of blood T cells in healthy people across ages. This CDR3 is built from 19 residues. V lost 4 bases and J lost 0; bases outside the gene matches: 15. Germline CDR1 LGHDT, CDR2 YNNKEL (reference sequence). Sample-barcoded 5' priming and a J-beta primer mix drove a second PCR of roughly 7 to 11 cycles. TCRdb called the 5' RACE reads again in MiXCR, with one record for every CDR3 protein. The repertoire has over 1,300,000 distinct CDR3 sequences, 59% of them found once; the top ten carry more than 6%.

The sequenced sample was blood. This receptor was obtained from a man between 18 and 35 years old in good health. This chain connects TRBV3-1 to TRBJ2-1; TRBD2 agrees at 7 bases. The CDR3 region has the DNA TGTGCCAGCAGCCCTGTTACGGGTCGGGGCGGGAGCTCCTACAATGAGCAGTTCTTC. It translates to CASSPVTGRGGSSYNEQFF.